These T cell receptor beta chains were read from a single sample in a study of shared T cell receptors in the human thymus. Assay: immunoSEQ multiplex PCR; the TCRdb copy retains only in-frame clones and omits some. Seen here are 600,000 to 900,000 clones, approximately 83% observed once, and the top ten hold around 0.0094%. These data were likewise used in another study, on human thymus T cells.

Material: thymocytes. These receptors were taken from a girl under three years old with a congenital heart defect. Each CDR3 is given with its conserved first and last residue. A D gene is named only where the DNA matches it firmly. Size is omitted from some rows. Given values are once, few, many or a class for expanded clones.

V gene: TRBV6-1
clone size: NA
J gene: TRBJ2-5
D gene: NA
CDR3 DNA: TGTGCCAGCACCAGAGGAGCGGGTAGCCCGGAGACCCAGTACTTC
CDR3 protein: CASTRGAGSPETQYF

V gene: TRBV15
clone size: once
J gene: TRBJ2-5
D gene: NA
CDR3 DNA: TGTGCCACCAGCAGAGCGCGCATCGAAAGGGCTAGCGAGGACCAAGAGACCCAGTACTTC
CDR3 protein: CATSRARIERASEDQETQYF

V gene: TRBV6-1
clone size: NA
J gene: TRBJ1-2
D gene: NA
CDR3 DNA: TGTGCCAGCAGTGAAGCCCAGGTGCCTTTAGGCTATAAGTACACCTTC
CDR3 protein: CASSEAQVPLGYKYTF

V gene: TRBV6-1
clone size: NA
J gene: TRBJ1-2
D gene: TRBD1
CDR3 DNA: TGTGCCAGCAGTTGGACAGGGGGTCTCTATGGCTACACCTTC
CDR3 protein: CASSWTGGLYGYTF

V gene: TRBV7-3
clone size: NA
J gene: TRBJ2-4
D gene: TRBD1
CDR3 DNA: TGTGCCAGCTGGAGACAGGGAAGGAGGGCCAAAAACATTCAGTACTTC
CDR3 protein: CASWRQGRRAKNIQYF

V gene: TRBV6-5
clone size: NA
J gene: TRBJ1-6
D gene: NA
CDR3 DNA: TGTGCCAGCAGGATCTCACACAGATCTAATTCACCCCTCCACTTT
CDR3 protein: CASRISHRSNSPLHF

V gene: TRBV11-2
clone size: NA
J gene: TRBJ2-7
D gene: NA
CDR3 DNA: TGTGCCAGCAGCCCCCCATTGGGAGAGACCTACGAGCAGTACTTC
CDR3 protein: CASSPPLGETYEQYF

V gene: TRBV19
clone size: once
J gene: TRBJ2-7
D gene: TRBD2
CDR3 DNA: TGTGCCAGTAGTAAGGCCGGGGGGGTCGAGCAGTACTTC
CDR3 protein: CASSKAGGVEQYF

V gene: TRBV4-1
clone size: NA
J gene: TRBJ2-1
D gene: NA
CDR3 DNA: TGCGCCAGCAGCCAAGATAGATACGAGCAGTTCTTC
CDR3 protein: CASSQDRYEQFF

V gene: TRBV6-6
clone size: NA
J gene: TRBJ1-3
D gene: NA
CDR3 DNA: TGTGCCAGCACCCGATGGGGGGGTGGAAACACCATATATTTT
CDR3 protein: CASTRWGGGNTIYF

V gene: TRBV6-5
clone size: NA
J gene: TRBJ1-1
D gene: TRBD1
CDR3 DNA: TGTGCCAGCAGTTACGGACAGGGATTCATCACTGAAGCTTTCTTT
CDR3 protein: CASSYGQGFITEAFF

V gene: TRBV25-1
clone size: NA
J gene: TRBJ1-1
D gene: NA
CDR3 DNA: TGTGCCAGCAGTGAATTAGCGTTGAAGGGTTCCCCGAACACTGAAGCTTTCTTT
CDR3 protein: CASSELALKGSPNTEAFF

V gene: TRBV27
clone size: NA
J gene: TRBJ2-1
D gene: TRBD2
CDR3 DNA: TGTGCCAGCAGTTCTAGCGGGGGGACTTGGAGGCATGAGCAGTTCTTC
CDR3 protein: CASSSSGGTWRHEQFF

V gene: TRBV10-1
clone size: NA
J gene: TRBJ1-3
D gene: NA
CDR3 DNA: TGCGCCAGCAACCCGGGAGGAAACACCATATATTTT
CDR3 protein: CASNPGGNTIYF

V gene: TRBV5-1
clone size: NA
J gene: TRBJ2-1
D gene: NA
CDR3 DNA: TGCGCCAGCAGCTTGGGGGTAGCCCGAACAAAAGACAATGAGCAGTTCTTC
CDR3 protein: CASSLGVARTKDNEQFF

V gene: TRBV7-8
clone size: once
J gene: TRBJ2-3
D gene: NA
CDR3 DNA: TGTGCCAGCAGCCCCAAGGGGAACAACTTCACAGATACGCAGTATTTT
CDR3 protein: CASSPKGNNFTDTQYF

V gene: TRBV5-1
clone size: NA
J gene: TRBJ1-2
D gene: NA
CDR3 DNA: TGCGCCAGCAGCCTCGGCAGGGGTTATAACTATGGCTACACCTTC
CDR3 protein: CASSLGRGYNYGYTF

V gene: TRBV28
clone size: NA
J gene: TRBJ1-2
D gene: NA
CDR3 DNA: TGTGCCAGCACTAGGGGCAGAGACTATGGCTACACCTTC
CDR3 protein: CASTRGRDYGYTF

V gene: TRBV5-1
clone size: once
J gene: TRBJ1-1
D gene: NA
CDR3 DNA: TGCGCCAGCAGCCCGGGGGGGGGAGTAGGTTTCTTT
CDR3 protein: CASSPGGGVGFF

V gene: TRBV6-1
clone size: NA
J gene: TRBJ2-7
D gene: TRBD2
CDR3 DNA: TGTGCCAGCAGTGAAATTAGCGGGGGGCCAAGCTACGAGCAGTACTTC
CDR3 protein: CASSEISGGPSYEQYF

V gene: TRBV29-1
clone size: NA
J gene: TRBJ1-1
D gene: NA
CDR3 DNA: TGCAGCGTGTTAGCAGAGAACACTGAAGCTTTCTTT
CDR3 protein: CSVLAENTEAFF

V gene: TRBV2
clone size: NA
J gene: TRBJ2-1
D gene: NA
CDR3 DNA: TGTGCCAGCGAGGGGGATGAGCAGTTCTTC
CDR3 protein: CASEGDEQFF

V gene: TRBV7-2
clone size: NA
J gene: TRBJ2-7
D gene: NA
CDR3 DNA: TGTGCCAGCAGCTTAGGAGCCAGACGGGTCTACGAGCAGTACTTC
CDR3 protein: CASSLGARRVYEQYF

V gene: TRBV15
clone size: NA
J gene: TRBJ2-1
D gene: TRBD2
CDR3 DNA: TGTGCCACCAGCAGATTCCCTAGCGGAGGGATCTACAATGAGCAGTTCTTC
CDR3 protein: CATSRFPSGGIYNEQFF

V gene: TRBV7-9
clone size: NA
J gene: TRBJ1-2
D gene: TRBD1
CDR3 DNA: TGTGCCAGCTCTGGGACGACAGGGGAGAACTATGGCTACACCTTC
CDR3 protein: CASSGTTGENYGYTF

V gene: TRBV11-2
clone size: NA
J gene: TRBJ2-7
D gene: NA
CDR3 DNA: TGTGCCAGCAGCTTGATTCATGACACTAGCTCCTACGAGCAGTACTTC
CDR3 protein: CASSLIHDTSSYEQYF

V gene: TRBV5-4
clone size: once
J gene: TRBJ2-7
D gene: TRBD2
CDR3 DNA: TGTGCCAGCAGCTTGGTTCCTAGCGGGGGAGACCGGGATTCTTACGAGCAGTACTTC
CDR3 protein: CASSLVPSGGDRDSYEQYF

V gene: TRBV28
clone size: NA
J gene: TRBJ2-7
D gene: TRBD1
CDR3 DNA: TGTGCCAGCGGGACAGGGATCTACGAGCAGTACTTC
CDR3 protein: CASGTGIYEQYF

V gene: TRBV25-1
clone size: NA
J gene: TRBJ1-4
D gene: TRBD1
CDR3 DNA: TGTGCCAGCAGTGAATCCCGGGACAGGGGGAAAAAACTGTTTTTT
CDR3 protein: CASSESRDRGKKLFF

V gene: TRBV9
clone size: NA
J gene: TRBJ1-2
D gene: NA
CDR3 DNA: TGTGCCAGCAGCTACCGCGGGACGGGGGATGCGGGCGACGAAAGAAACTATGGCTACACCTTC
CDR3 protein: CASSYRGTGDAGDERNYGYTF

V gene: TRBV11-3
clone size: few
J gene: TRBJ2-2
D gene: TRBD2
CDR3 DNA: TGTGCCAGCAGCCCAGGACGGGCACTAGCGGGGGGATCGGACACCGGGGAGCTGTTTTTT
CDR3 protein: CASSPGRALAGGSDTGELFF

V gene: TRBV5-5
clone size: NA
J gene: TRBJ2-1
D gene: TRBD1
CDR3 DNA: TGTGCCAGCAGCCAAGAACAGGGGAGCTCCTACAATGAGCAGTTCTTC
CDR3 protein: CASSQEQGSSYNEQFF

V gene: TRBV28
clone size: NA
J gene: TRBJ2-7
D gene: TRBD1
CDR3 DNA: TGTGCCAGCAGTTTATGCAGGGACAGAGCCTACGAGCAGTACTTC
CDR3 protein: CASSLCRDRAYEQYF

V gene: TRBV6-6
clone size: NA
J gene: TRBJ1-4
D gene: NA
CDR3 DNA: TGTGCCAGCAGAACGATCGGACAAAGAAATGAAAAACTGTTTTTT
CDR3 protein: CASRTIGQRNEKLFF

V gene: TRBV6-6
clone size: NA
J gene: TRBJ1-2
D gene: TRBD1
CDR3 DNA: TGTGCCAGCAGTCATCCGGGACAGGGTAACTATGGCTACACCTTC
CDR3 protein: CASSHPGQGNYGYTF

V gene: TRBV15
clone size: NA
J gene: TRBJ2-5
D gene: TRBD1
CDR3 DNA: TGTGCCACCAGCATAGGGGACAGTCGAAAAGAGACCCAGTACTTC
CDR3 protein: CATSIGDSRKETQYF

V gene: TRBV28
clone size: NA
J gene: TRBJ2-5
D gene: TRBD2
CDR3 DNA: TGTGCCAGCACGGGACTAGCGGAACAAGAGACCCAGTACTTC
CDR3 protein: CASTGLAEQETQYF

V gene: TRBV19
clone size: NA
J gene: TRBJ1-2
D gene: TRBD1
CDR3 DNA: TGTGCCACCAGATGGAGGACAGGGGGTTCCAACTATGGCTACACCTTC
CDR3 protein: CATRWRTGGSNYGYTF

V gene: TRBV7-9
clone size: once
J gene: TRBJ2-5
D gene: TRBD2
CDR3 DNA: TGTGCCAGCAGCCCGATCCGGACTAGCGGGGATCAAGAGACCCAGTACTTC
CDR3 protein: CASSPIRTSGDQETQYF